Presented here are 28 T cell receptor beta chains from one specimen sequenced in a study of CXCR3-negative and CXCR3-positive naive CD8 T cells. TRB cDNA libraries were made by UMI-labeled 5' RACE. TCRdb re-called the 5' RACE reads; one entry per CDR3 protein, DNA not given. The sample data list around 81,000 distinct CDR3 sequences. Sequencing input: naive CXCR3- CD8+ T cells from blood. This sample's subset: CD45RO-CCR7+CD27+CD95- naive CD8+ T cells lacking CXCR3 (TNR3-). These receptors all come from a human donor in good health. Some clones in this sample may be carry-over from other donors' samples.

The gene calls are TRBV12-3 or TRBV12-4 and TRBJ2-7; the D gene TCRdb calls, TRBD1, cannot be checked with no DNA. There are 16 residues in the CDR3. CDR3 region: CASSSGQGIRAYEQYF.

This sequence joins TRBV29-1 and TRBJ2-2; TCRdb indicates TRBD1, and absent DNA this call remains unverified. The CDR3 covers 13 residues. Germline V gene lookup returns CDR1 SQVTM and CDR2 ANQGSEA. This chain's CDR3 is CSGRQGDTGELFF.

The gene calls are TRBV2 and TRBJ2-1; TCRdb calls TRBD1, which cannot be checked without DNA. The germline CDR1 and CDR2 sequences are SNHLY and FYNNEI. CDR3 length: 16 amino acids. Here the CDR3 reads CASSGSGTGHVDEQFF.

The V call is TRBV6-5, the J call TRBJ1-2; TCRdb outputs TRBD1, but without DNA this stays unchecked. The CDR3 sequence is 14 residues long. Germline lookup yields CDR1 MNHEY and CDR2 SVGAGI. The CDR3 reads CASSPGTANYGYTF.

The rearrangement uses TRBV12-3 or TRBV12-4 and TRBJ2-7. The CDR3 has 14 residues. CDR3 residues: CASSLANRAYEQYF.

V usage is TRBV20-1 and J usage is TRBJ2-1. The CDR3 has 15 amino acids. Germline CDR1 is DFQATT and CDR2 is SNEGSKA (reference sequence). CDR3 sequence: CSARSRTASYNEQFF.

V usage is TRBV5-1 and J usage is TRBJ2-7; TCRdb calls TRBD2, which cannot be checked without DNA. There are 21 residues in the CDR3. Looked up from germline, CDR1 is SGHRS and CDR2 is YFSETQ. CDR3 region: CASSLLETKLRVGLAPYEQYF.

The rearrangement uses TRBV6-2 or TRBV6-3 and TRBJ1-5; TCRdb returns TRBD1, unconfirmable since there is no DNA. Germline CDR1 MNHEY, CDR2 SVGEGT. The length of the CDR3 is 15 residues. The CDR3 protein is CASSYGTGLNQPQHF.

The chain joins TRBV7-8 to TRBJ2-5; TCRdb lists TRBD2, though no DNA is available to test this call. The length of the CDR3 is 15 residues. In germline, CDR1 is SGHVS, CDR2 FQNEAQ. CDR3 loop: CASSLGAAIQETQYF.

This chain uses TRBV25-1 with TRBJ2-7. The germline V gene has CDR1 MGHDK and CDR2 SYGVNS. The CDR3 runs to 14 residues. This CDR3 is CASSAGAGIVEQYF.

The chain recombines TRBV5-1 with TRBJ1-1; the TCRdb D gene call, TRBD1, has no DNA to confirm it. The CDR3 has 14 amino acids. Germline V gene sequence: CDR1 SGHRS, CDR2 YFSETQ. CDR3 sequence: CASSGGQTNTEAFF.

CDR3 sequence: CASTVGGGEQYF. The chain combines TRBV12-3 or TRBV12-4 with TRBJ2-7; TCRdb's D gene call, TRBD1, goes unchecked for lack of DNA. This CDR3 has 12 amino acids.

This sequence joins TRBV6-6 and TRBJ2-1; TCRdb returns TRBD2, unconfirmable since there is no DNA. CDR1 is MNHNY and CDR2 is SVGAGI in the germline V gene (reference sequence). The CDR3 has 15 amino acids. The chain's CDR3 is CASRELVSSYNEQFF.

The CDR3 protein is CASNKAGPSTDTQYF. This chain uses TRBV7-9 with TRBJ2-3; the TRBD2 assignment by TCRdb is unverifiable without DNA. This CDR3 comprises 15 residues. In germline, CDR1 is SEHNR, CDR2 FQNEAQ (reference sequence).

The chain uses TRBV5-1 and TRBJ2-7. CDR3 length equals 14 residues. Germline-derived CDR1 and CDR2 are SGHRS and YFSETQ. CDR3 residues: CASSFVGGSYEQYF.

The chain has TRBV29-1 and TRBJ1-2. Germline V gives CDR1 SQVTM, CDR2 ANQGSEA. CDR3 length: 13 amino acids. Here the CDR3 reads CSVVGGRSVGYTF.

This chain uses TRBV7-3 with TRBJ1-2. In germline, CDR1 is SGHTA, CDR2 FQGTGA. There are 14 residues in the CDR3. The CDR3 is CASSLTGTSTGYTF.

The V and J genes are TRBV20-1 and TRBJ2-1. The CDR3 covers 14 residues. CDR1 DFQATT and CDR2 SNEGSKA come from the germline V gene (reference sequence). CDR3: CSARVTKAYNEQFF.

The CDR3: CASSQDDYEQFF. The chain has TRBV4-1 and TRBJ2-1. In germline, CDR1 is MGHRA, CDR2 YSYEKL. The CDR3 sequence is 12 residues long.

The chain joins TRBV20-1 to TRBJ1-6; with no DNA, the TCRdb D assignment of TRBD1 cannot be verified. Germline V gene data show CDR1 as DFQATT and CDR2 as SNEGSKA (reference sequence). This CDR3 has 15 amino acids. The CDR3 protein is CSAHSGTGDNSPLHF.

This CDR3 is CASSVDPGTAETQYF. The chain recombines TRBV28 with TRBJ2-5; TCRdb reports TRBD1, a call that lacks DNA to check it against. The CDR3 extends over 15 amino acids. CDR1 and CDR2 (germline): MDHEN, SYDVKM.

The V gene is TRBV13, the J gene TRBJ2-3; TCRdb gives TRBD1 as the D gene, but with no DNA this cannot be confirmed. This CDR3 is built from 13 residues. Germline V lookup: CDR1 PRHDT, CDR2 FYEKMQ (reference sequence). CDR3 protein: CASSPRRTDTQYF.

V is TRBV19 and J is TRBJ2-7; TCRdb lists TRBD1, though no DNA is available to test this call. CDR1 is LNHDA and CDR2 is SQIVND in the germline V gene (reference sequence). This CDR3 is 16 amino acids long. The CDR3 reads CASSLGTGGASVEQYF.

The rearrangement links TRBV20-1 to TRBJ1-1; TCRdb's D gene call, TRBD1, goes unchecked for lack of DNA. CDR1 and CDR2 (germline): DFQATT, SNEGSKA (reference sequence). The CDR3 consists of 11 residues. This chain's CDR3 is CSARYDREAFF.

This chain joins TRBV27 and TRBJ2-5; TCRdb's D call, TRBD1, is unchecked because there is no DNA. The germline V gene has CDR1 MNHEY and CDR2 SMNVEV (reference sequence). The CDR3 has 16 amino acids. CDR3 loop: CASSLSYPGNQETQYF.

The chain recombines TRBV5-1 with TRBJ2-7; TCRdb indicates TRBD2, and absent DNA this call remains unverified. The germline gives CDR1 SGHRS, CDR2 YFSETQ. The CDR3 spans 18 residues. The CDR3: CASSFGGPELAGGYEQYF. Together with reference TRBV5-1 and TRBJ2-7, the CDR3 gives the full variable domain: KAGVTQTPRYLIKTRGQQVTLSCSPISGHRSVSWYQQTPGQGLQFLFEYFSETQRNKGNFPGRFSGRQFSNSRSEMNVSTLELGDSALYLCASSFGGPELAGGYEQYFGPGTRLTVT.

The chain joins TRBV14 to TRBJ2-5; TCRdb names TRBD2, which stays unverified in the absence of DNA. Germline V CDR1 and CDR2: SGHDN, FVKESK. CDR3 length: 15 amino acids. CDR3 in amino acids: CASSHFSSGVETQYF.

The rearrangement uses TRBV7-9 and TRBJ2-7. Germline-derived CDR1 and CDR2 are SEHNR and FQNEAQ (reference sequence). This CDR3 contains 13 residues. The CDR3 region is CASRGTLPYEQYF. Full variable domain (remainder filled in from reference TRBV7-9 and TRBJ2-7): DTGVSQNPRHKITKRGQNVTFRCDPISEHNRLYWYRQTLGQGPEFLTYFQNEAQLEKSRLLSDRFSAERPKGSFSTLEIQRTEQGDSAMYLCASRGTLPYEQYFGPGTRLTVT.